This TCR beta chain appears in the sequencing data of a study of T cells after yellow fever vaccination. TCRdb ran MiXCR on the 5' RACE reads and lists one entry per CDR3 protein. Of around 100,000 distinct CDR3 sequences listed, 8.4% are singletons. The V end was cut by 3 bases, the J end by 0 bases, with 10 bases between. Looked up from germline, CDR1 is SGDLS and CDR2 is YYNGEE. This CDR3 region has 14 residues. This clonotype showed up many times. The source was CD8+ T cells sorted from PBMCs, collected 45 days after the yellow fever booster vaccination. This clonotype originated in a man younger than 40 who received the YFV17D yellow fever vaccine. The chain links TRBV9 to TRBJ2-7, with a weak D call TRBD2 (5 bases). DNA of the CDR3: TGTGCCAGCAGCGCGGGCGGGTACTCCTACGAGCAGTACTTC. This translates into CASSAGGYSYEQYF. The variable domain in full, completed from reference TRBV9 and TRBJ2-7, reads DSGVTQTPKHLITATGQRVTLRCSPRSGDLSVYWYQQSLDQGLQFLIQYYNGEERAKGNILERFSAQQFPDLHSELNLSSLELGDSALYFCASSAGGYSYEQYFGPGTRLTVT.